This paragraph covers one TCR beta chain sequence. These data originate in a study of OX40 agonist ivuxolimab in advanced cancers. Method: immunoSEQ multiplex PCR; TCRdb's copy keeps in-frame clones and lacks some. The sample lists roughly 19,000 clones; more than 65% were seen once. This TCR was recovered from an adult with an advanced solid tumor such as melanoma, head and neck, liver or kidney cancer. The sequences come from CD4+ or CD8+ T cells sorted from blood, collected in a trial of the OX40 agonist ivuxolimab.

The CDR3 here is CASSLGTGEGYTF. CDR3 in DNA: TGTGCCAGCAGCCTCGGGACAGGGGAGGGCTACACCTTC. The chain joins TRBV9 to TRBJ1-2; 10 bases map to TRBD1. Germline V lookup: CDR1 SGDLS, CDR2 YYNGEE. CDR3 length equals 13 residues. Trimming at V came to 4 bases and at J to 8 bases, leaving 5 bases not matched to a gene.